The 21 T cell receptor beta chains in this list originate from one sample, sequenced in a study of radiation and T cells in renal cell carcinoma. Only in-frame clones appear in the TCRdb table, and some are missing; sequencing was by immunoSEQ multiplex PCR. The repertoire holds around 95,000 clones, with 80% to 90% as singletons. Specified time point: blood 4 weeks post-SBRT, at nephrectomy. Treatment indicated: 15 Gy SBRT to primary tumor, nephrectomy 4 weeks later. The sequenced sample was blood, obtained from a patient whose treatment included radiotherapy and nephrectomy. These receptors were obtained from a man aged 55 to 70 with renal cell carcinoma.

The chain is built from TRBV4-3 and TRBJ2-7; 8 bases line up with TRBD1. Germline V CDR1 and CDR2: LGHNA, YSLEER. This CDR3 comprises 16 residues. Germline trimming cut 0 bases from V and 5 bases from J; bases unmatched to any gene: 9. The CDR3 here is CASSQEYRTGIHEQYF. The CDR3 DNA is TGCGCCAGCAGCCAAGAGTATCGGACAGGGATCCACGAGCAGTACTTC.

The CDR3 protein is CASSFRGPAYEQYF. CDR3 sequence (DNA): TGTGCCAGCAGTTTCAGGGGGCCGGCCTACGAGCAGTACTTC. This sequence joins TRBV28 and TRBJ2-7, with 8 bases fitting TRBD1. Trimming cost V 3 bases and J 2 bases; bases outside gene matches: 3. The germline V gene has CDR1 MDHEN and CDR2 SYDVKM. The CDR3 is 14 residues long.

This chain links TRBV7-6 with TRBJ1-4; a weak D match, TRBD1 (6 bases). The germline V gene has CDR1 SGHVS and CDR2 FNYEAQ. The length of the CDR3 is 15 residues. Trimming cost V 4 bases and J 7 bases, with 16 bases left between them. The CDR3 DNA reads TGTGCCAGCAGCTCCGTGGGGGGCTGGGTTGAAAAACTGTTTTTT. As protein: CASSSVGGWVEKLFF.

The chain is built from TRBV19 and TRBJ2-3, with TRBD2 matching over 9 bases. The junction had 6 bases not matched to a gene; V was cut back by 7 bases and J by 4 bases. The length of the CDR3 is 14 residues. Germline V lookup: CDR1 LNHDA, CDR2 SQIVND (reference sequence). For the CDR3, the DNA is TGTGCCAGTATGGTAGCGGGAGCCCCAGATACGCAGTATTTT. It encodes CASMVAGAPDTQYF.

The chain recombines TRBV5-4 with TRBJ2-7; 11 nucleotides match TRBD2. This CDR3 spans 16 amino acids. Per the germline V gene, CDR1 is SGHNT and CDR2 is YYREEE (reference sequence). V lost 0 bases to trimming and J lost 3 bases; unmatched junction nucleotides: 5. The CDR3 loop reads CASSLGTSGLHYEQYF. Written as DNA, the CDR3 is TGTGCCAGCAGCTTGGGGACTAGCGGGCTTCACTACGAGCAGTACTTC.

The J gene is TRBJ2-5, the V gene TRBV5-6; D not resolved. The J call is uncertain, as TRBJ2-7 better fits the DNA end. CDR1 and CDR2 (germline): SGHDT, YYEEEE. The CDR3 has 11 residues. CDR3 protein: CASSLGYEQYF. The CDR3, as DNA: TGTGCCAGCAGCCTAGGGTACGAGCAGTACTTC.

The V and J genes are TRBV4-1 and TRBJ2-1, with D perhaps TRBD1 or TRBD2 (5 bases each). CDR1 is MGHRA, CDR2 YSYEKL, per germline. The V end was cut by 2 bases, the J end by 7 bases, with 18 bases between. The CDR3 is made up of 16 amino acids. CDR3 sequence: CASSQSAVRGPNEQFF. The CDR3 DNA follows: TGCGCCAGCAGCCAATCGGCGGTGAGGGGCCCAAATGAGCAGTTCTTC.

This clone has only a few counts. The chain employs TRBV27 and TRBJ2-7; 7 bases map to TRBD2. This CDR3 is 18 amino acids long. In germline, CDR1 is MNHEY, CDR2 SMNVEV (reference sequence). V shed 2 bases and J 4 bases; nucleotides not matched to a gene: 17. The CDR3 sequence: CASSLIRRGSHLGYEQYF. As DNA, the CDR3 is TGTGCCAGCAGTTTAATTCGCCGCGGGAGCCACCTGGGATACGAGCAGTACTTC.

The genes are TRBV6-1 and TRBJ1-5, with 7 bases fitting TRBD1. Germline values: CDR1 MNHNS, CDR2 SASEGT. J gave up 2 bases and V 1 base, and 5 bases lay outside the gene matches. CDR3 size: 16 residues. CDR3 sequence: CASSEESGTGNQPQHF. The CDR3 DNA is TGTGCCAGCAGTGAAGAGAGTGGGACAGGCAATCAGCCCCAGCATTTT.

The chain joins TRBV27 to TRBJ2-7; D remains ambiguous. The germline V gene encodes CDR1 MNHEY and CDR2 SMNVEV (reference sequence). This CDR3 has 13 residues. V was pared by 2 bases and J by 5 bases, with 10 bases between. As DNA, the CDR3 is TGTGCCAGCAGTTTAAAGGGTGGCAACGAGCAGTACTTC. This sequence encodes CASSLKGGNEQYF.

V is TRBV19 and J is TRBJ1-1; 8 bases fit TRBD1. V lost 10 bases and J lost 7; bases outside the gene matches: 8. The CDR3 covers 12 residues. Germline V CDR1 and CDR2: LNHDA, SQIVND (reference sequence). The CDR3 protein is CATTGGVDEAFF. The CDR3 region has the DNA TGTGCCACCACAGGGGGAGTTGATGAAGCTTTCTTT. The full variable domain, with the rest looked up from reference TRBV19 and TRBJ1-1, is DGGITQSPKYLFRKEGQNVTLSCEQNLNHDAMYWYRQDPGQGLRLIYYSQIVNDFQKGDIAEGYSVSREKKESFPLTVTSAQKNPTAFYLCATTGGVDEAFFGQGTRLTVV.

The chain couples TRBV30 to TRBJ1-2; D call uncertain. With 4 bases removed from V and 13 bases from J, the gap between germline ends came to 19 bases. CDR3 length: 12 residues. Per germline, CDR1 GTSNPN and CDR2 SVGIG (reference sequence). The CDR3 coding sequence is TGTGCCTGGACCCAAGTAATTCCTACCCTCACCTTC. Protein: CAWTQVIPTLTF.

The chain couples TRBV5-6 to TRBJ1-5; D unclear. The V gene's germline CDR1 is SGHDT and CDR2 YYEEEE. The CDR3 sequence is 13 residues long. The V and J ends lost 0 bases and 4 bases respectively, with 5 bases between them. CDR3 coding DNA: TGTGCCAGCAGCTTGGGTCGGAATCAGCCCCAGCATTTT. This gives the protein CASSLGRNQPQHF.

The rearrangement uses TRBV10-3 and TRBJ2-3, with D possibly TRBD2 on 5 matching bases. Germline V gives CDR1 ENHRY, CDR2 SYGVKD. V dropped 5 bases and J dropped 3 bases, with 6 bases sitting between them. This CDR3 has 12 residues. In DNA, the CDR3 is TGTGCCATCAGTACTAGTACAGATACGCAGTATTTT. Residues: CAISTSTDTQYF.

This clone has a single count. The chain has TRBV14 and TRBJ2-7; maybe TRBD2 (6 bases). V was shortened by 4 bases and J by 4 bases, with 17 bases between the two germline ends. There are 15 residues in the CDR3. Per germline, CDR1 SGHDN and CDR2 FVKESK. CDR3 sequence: CASSRGTPQVYEQYF. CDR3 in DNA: TGTGCCAGCAGCCGAGGGACTCCTCAGGTTTACGAGCAGTACTTC.

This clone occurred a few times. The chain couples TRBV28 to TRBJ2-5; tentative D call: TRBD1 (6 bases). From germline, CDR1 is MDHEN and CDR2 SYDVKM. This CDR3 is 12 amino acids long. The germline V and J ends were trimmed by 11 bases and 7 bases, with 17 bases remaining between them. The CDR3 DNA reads TGTGCCGTGTCTACAGGGATGGGGACCCAGTACTTC. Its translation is CAVSTGMGTQYF.

CDR3 protein: CASSPYTDLSDTQYF. Here the CDR3 DNA reads TGTGCCAGCAGCCCCTACACGGACTTATCAGATACGCAGTATTTT. This chain links TRBV9 with TRBJ2-3; D is perhaps TRBD2 (5 bases). Trimming pared 4 bases from V and 4 bases from J, leaving 16 bases between. Germline CDR1 SGDLS, CDR2 YYNGEE. The CDR3 totals 15 residues.

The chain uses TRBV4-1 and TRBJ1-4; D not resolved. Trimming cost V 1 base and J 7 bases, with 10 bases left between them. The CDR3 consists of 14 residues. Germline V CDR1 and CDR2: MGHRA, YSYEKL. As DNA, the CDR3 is TGCGCCAGCAGCCAAGCCTCGATACGTGAAAAACTGTTTTTT. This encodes CASSQASIREKLFF.

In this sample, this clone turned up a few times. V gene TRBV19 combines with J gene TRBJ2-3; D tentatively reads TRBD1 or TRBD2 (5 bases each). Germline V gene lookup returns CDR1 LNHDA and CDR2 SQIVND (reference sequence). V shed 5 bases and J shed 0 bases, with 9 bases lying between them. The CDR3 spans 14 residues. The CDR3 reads CASSPGASTDTQYF. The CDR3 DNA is TGTGCCAGTAGTCCCGGGGCAAGCACAGATACGCAGTATTTT.

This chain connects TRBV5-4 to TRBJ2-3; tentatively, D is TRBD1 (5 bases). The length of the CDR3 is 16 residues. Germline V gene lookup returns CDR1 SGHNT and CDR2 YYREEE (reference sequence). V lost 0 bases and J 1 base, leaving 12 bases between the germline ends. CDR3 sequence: CASSLEGYSGTDTQYF. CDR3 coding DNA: TGTGCCAGCAGCTTGGAGGGGTATTCGGGCACAGATACGCAGTATTTT.

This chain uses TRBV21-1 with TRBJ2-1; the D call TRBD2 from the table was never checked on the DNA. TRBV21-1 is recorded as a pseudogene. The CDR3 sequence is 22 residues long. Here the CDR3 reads CASSNGPGHYTAGTSGRGEQFF. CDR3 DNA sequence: TGTGCCAGCAGCAACGGCCCCGGACACTACACGGCCGGGACTAGCGGGAGAGGTGAGCAGTTCTTC.